The entry that follows covers one T cell receptor beta chain sequence. This receptor's antigen is unknown. Base qualities are missing; no much larger clone stands one base away. The library came from RT-PCR. Instrument used: Illumina HiSeq 2500. TCRdb ran its own pipeline on the public reads, namely fastp trimming at Q25 and MiXCR clone calling, and kept in-frame beta chains. Duplicate CDR3 protein sequences are folded into a single record with the most common DNA and genes. The sample has approximately 500,000 distinct CDR3 sequences on record, 20% to 25% of them singletons. Approximately 3% of the sample is held by the ten biggest clonotypes. This sample was included in a study of response to subunit inactivated influenza vaccine (dated 2018 in TCRdb). Concerning the study at large: Deep quantitative profiling of the T cell receptor repertoire was used in the study to follow responses to a trivalent subunit inactivated influenza vaccine. What the research found in general, with its limitations: It was suggested by the authors that each seasonal influenza vaccination may recruit only a limited number of new T cells.

These same records also appear under a second study, on T cells expressing NK-cell markers. As the second paper documents: The TCR beta cDNA libraries were made using 5'RACE template switching, a step that added both a universal primer site and unique molecular identifiers. About eight donors provided sorted CD3+CD56+NKG2C+, CD3+CD56+NKG2C- and CD3+CD56-NKG2C+ T-cell subsets, whose TCR beta-chain repertoires were profiled. Among the eight sequenced donors, seven were HCMV-seropositive and one was HCMV-seronegative. To restrict sorting to alphabetaTCR-expressing T cells, an anti-gammadeltaTCR antibody was added in several experiments. In five to seven donors, the dominant CD3+CD56+NKG2C+ clonotypes were among the top 10 CD8+ clonotypes and accounted for about 1.0-7.5% of CD8+ T cells. Those dominant clonotypes were again the most abundant among CD3+CD56-NKG2C+ cells in a few donors, at about 25-60.1%. It remained unclear whether the expanded NKG2C-expressing T cell clones were specific for HCMV antigens. Randomly selected healthy volunteers, three men and five women, were used as the eight sequenced donors. HCMV-specific IgG was detected in serum with a commercial ELISA kit to determine HCMV serostatus. Ficoll density gradient centrifugation was used to isolate peripheral blood mononuclear cells from blood. Using Miltenyi isolation kits, CD4+ and CD8+ T cells were isolated from PBMC through magnetic immunoseparation. Priming for cDNA synthesis came from the TCR beta constant segment, and two successive PCR amplification steps followed. Illumina HiSeq 2000/2500, MiSeq or NextSeq was used to sequence libraries as 2 x 150 bp reads. MIGEC was used to demultiplex reads and group the reads by UMI, and MiTCR was used to assemble and quantify clonotypes. Only TCR cDNA sequences supported by at least two reads were kept to exclude erroneous sequences. The tcR package was used for downstream repertoire analysis, and clonotypes were matched between fractions using CDR3 nucleotide sequence together with V segment. Antigen specificity was annotated against VDJdb with VDJmatch, allowing one amino acid substitution in CDR3.

The source was CD4+ T cells sorted from PBMCs, collected roughly 12 days after vaccination. The sequence was collected from a man aged 50-59 years who received an inactivated influenza vaccine. Donor details come from another sample of the same person, matched by shared clones.

The CDR3 here reads CSVGTGGHMNTEAFF. The bases are TGCAGCGTAGGGACAGGGGGCCACATGAACACTGAAGCTTTCTTT. Recombination linked TRBV29-1 to TRBJ1-1; TRBD1 lines up with 12 middle nucleotides. The CDR3 numbers 15 residues from cysteine through phenylalanine. Just the 45-base CDR3 DNA is kept, in frame starting at base 1. The germline V end is reduced by 6 bases and the J end by 0 bases; junction bases left unmatched: 5. CDR1 and CDR2, per the germline V gene, are SQVTM and ANQGSEA.